The source of this T cell receptor (beta chain) is a study of CD8+CD57+ T cells in acquired aplastic anemia. Whole-study findings and limits: Shared by patients and controls, around 27 CD8+ CDR3s were abundant in patients.

CD8+CD57+ cell expansion, shown by flow cytometry, had occurred in the patients selected for sequencing. CDR1 and CDR2 (germline): KGHSH, LQKENI. V lost 6 bases and J lost 8, with 16 bases in between. This CDR3 is 13 amino acids long. A note on this clonotype: Its target is unknown.

Both TCR beta VDJ combination and CDR3 sequence profiling were carried out. Genomic DNA was the template for this profiling. One entry per CDR3 protein, called by TCRdb with MiXCR from the reads. The table records about 470,000 distinct CDR3 sequences, around a third of them present only once. The source material was sorted CD4+, CD8+, or CD8+CD57+ T cells (not recorded which) from PBMCs. The receptor was derived from a human donor with aplastic anemia. The V call is TRBV18, the J call TRBJ1-1; D is uncertain. CDR3 loop: CASSPDGRTEAFF. CDR3 DNA: TGTGCCAGCTCCCCTGACGGACGGACGGAAGCTTTCTTT. Filled out from reference TRBV18 and TRBJ1-1, the complete variable domain reads NAGVMQNPRHLVRRRGQEARLRCSPMKGHSHVYWYRQLPEEGLKFMVYLQKENIIDESGMPKERFSAEFPKEGPSILRIQQVVRGDSAAYFCASSPDGRTEAFFGQGTRLTVV.